This T cell receptor (beta chain) was sequenced in a study of T cell repertoires in aging, cancer and after chemotherapy. General observations from the study: Median generation probability rose over the chemotherapy interval in each cancer cohort, suggesting rebound thymic output.

This CDR3 region has 13 residues. CDR1 MNHEY and CDR2 SVGEGT come from the germline V gene. Trimming took off 5 bases at V and 6 bases at J, with 8 bases between the two ends. Multiplex touch-down PCR with TRB-A/B primers amplified rearranged V-D-J TRB sequences. TCRdb passed the multiplex PCR reads through MiXCR, listing each CDR3 protein once. The sample holds 11,000 or so distinct CDR3 sequences; 20% to 30% are singletons and the top ten take approximately 2%. On this clonotype: Its antigen is not identified.

TCR beta rearrangements were amplified from peripheral blood genomic DNA. The receptor's source is a human donor in good health. V is TRBV6-2 or TRBV6-3 and J is TRBJ1-6; D is unresolved. What was sequenced was blood. CDR3 in amino acids: CASSERGNSPLHF. CDR3 nucleotide sequence: TGTGCCAGCAGTGAACGGGGTAATTCACCCCTCCACTTT.